Described below is a single T cell receptor (beta chain) sequence and its context. These data are taken from a study of blood T cell repertoires in COVID-19. Study-wide background: The United States, Italy and Spain supplied acute and convalescent COVID-19 samples. From T cells, B-cell-depleted T cells, or PBMCs came the material, which was cDNA or gDNA.

Per the authors' pipeline: Estimated nucleated cell counts came from reference gene primer amplification. The assay was immunoSEQ multiplex PCR, and TCRdb's table has in-frame clones only and misses some. V and J calls and clone size follow that table, whereas D and trimming were derived from the DNA. The sample consists of 85,000 to 95,000 clones, about 91% of them appearing once. Sequenced sample: peripheral blood. The TCR was taken from a man aged 55 to 70 with acute or convalescent COVID-19.

The CDR3 DNA reads TGTGCCAGCAGCCCTACCGACTACAACGAGCAGTACTTC. The encoded protein is CASSPTDYNEQYF. This chain joins TRBV3-1 (or the pseudogene TRBV3-2) and TRBJ2-7; TRBD2 might be the D (5 bases). Trimming removed 4 bases at V and 5 bases at J, with 12 bases between. The length of the CDR3 is 13 residues. Germline values: CDR1 LGHDT, CDR2 YNNKEL (reference sequence).